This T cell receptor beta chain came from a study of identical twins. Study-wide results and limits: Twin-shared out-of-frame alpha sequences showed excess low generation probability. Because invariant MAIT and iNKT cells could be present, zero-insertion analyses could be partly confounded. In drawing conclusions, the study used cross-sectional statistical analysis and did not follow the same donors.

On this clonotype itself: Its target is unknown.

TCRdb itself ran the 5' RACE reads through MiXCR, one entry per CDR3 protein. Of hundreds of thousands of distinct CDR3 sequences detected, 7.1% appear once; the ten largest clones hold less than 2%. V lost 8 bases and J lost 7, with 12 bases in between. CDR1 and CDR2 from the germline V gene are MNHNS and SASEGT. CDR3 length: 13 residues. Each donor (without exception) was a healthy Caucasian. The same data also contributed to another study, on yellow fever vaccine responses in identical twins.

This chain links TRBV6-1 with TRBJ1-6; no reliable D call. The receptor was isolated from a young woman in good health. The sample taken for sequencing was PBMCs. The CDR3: CASAEIMNSPLHF. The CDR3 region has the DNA TGTGCCAGCGCGGAGATTATGAATTCACCCCTCCACTTT.